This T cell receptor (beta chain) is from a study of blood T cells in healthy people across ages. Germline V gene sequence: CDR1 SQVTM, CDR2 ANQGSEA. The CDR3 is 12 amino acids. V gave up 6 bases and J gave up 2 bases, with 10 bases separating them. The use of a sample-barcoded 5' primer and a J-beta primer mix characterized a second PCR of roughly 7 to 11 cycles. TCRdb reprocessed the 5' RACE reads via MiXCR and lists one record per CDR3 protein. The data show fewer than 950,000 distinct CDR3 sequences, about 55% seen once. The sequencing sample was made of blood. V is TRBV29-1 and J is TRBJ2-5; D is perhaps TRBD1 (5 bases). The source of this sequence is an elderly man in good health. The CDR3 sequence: CSVARTQETQYF. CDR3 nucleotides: TGCAGCGTGGCCCGGACACAAGAGACCCAGTACTTC.